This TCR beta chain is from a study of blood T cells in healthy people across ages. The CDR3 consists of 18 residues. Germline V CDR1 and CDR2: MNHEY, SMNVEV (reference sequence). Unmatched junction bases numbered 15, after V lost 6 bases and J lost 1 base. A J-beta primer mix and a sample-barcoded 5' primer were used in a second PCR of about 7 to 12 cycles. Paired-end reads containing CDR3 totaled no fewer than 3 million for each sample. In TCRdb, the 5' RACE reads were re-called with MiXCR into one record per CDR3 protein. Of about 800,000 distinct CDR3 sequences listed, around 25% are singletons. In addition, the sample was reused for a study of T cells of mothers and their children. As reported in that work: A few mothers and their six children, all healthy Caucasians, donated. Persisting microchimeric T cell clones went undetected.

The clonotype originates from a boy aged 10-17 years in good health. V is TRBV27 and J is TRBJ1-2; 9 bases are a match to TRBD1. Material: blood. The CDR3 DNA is TGTGCCAGCAGGGGCCCTGGGGACAGGGAGGCGTTTAACTATGGCTACACCTTC. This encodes CASRGPGDREAFNYGYTF.